This TCR beta chain came from a study of cytomegalovirus exposure and HLA in healthy donors. The germline V and J ends were trimmed by 3 bases and 4 bases, with 10 bases remaining between them. The germline V gene has CDR1 MNHEY and CDR2 SVGAGI. The CDR3 contains 13 residues. Sequenced by immunoSEQ multiplex PCR; TCRdb stores in-frame clones only, minus some. This table holds 200,000 to 300,000 clones, roughly 91% found once. The sequencing sample was made of PBMCs. The TCR was taken from a woman aged 25 to 45 in good health and CMV-seronegative. The V gene is TRBV6-5, the J gene TRBJ2-7, with D unresolved. CDR3 loop: CASSYGDSYEQYF. CDR3 coding DNA: TGTGCCAGCAGTTATGGGGATTCTTACGAGCAGTACTTC.